This is a list of T cell receptor beta chains from one sample in a study of tumor-infiltrating lymphocytes in glioblastoma multiforme. TCRdb processed the multiplex PCR reads anew with MiXCR; each CDR3 protein has one entry. The sample yields about 32,000 distinct CDR3 sequences, under 70% seen once. What was sequenced was brain tumor tissue. The receptors were gathered from a male donor with glioblastoma. Both conserved end residues are part of each CDR3. The D gene is left open where the match is weak. Size tells how often a clone was seen (once, few, many) or the class of an expanded clone, and some rows leave it out.

size	V	J	D	length	DNA	CDR3
.	TRBV7-3	TRBJ2-4	.	15	TGTGCCAGCAGCATCGACGGGACAGCCAAAAACATTCAGTACTTC	CASSIDGTAKNIQYF
.	TRBV20-1	TRBJ2-7	.	14	TGCAGTGCTAGAGATCCACAGGCATCCCGCGAGCAGTACTTC	CSARDPQASREQYF
few	TRBV4-1	TRBJ2-7	.	15	TGCGCTAGCAGCCAAGCGGGCAGACTCTCCTACGAGCAGTACTTC	CASSQAGRLSYEQYF
few	TRBV2	TRBJ2-2	.	14	TGTGCCAGCAGGTCGGACAAGAACACCGGGGAGCTGTTTTTT	CASRSDKNTGELFF
.	TRBV10-2	TRBJ2-5	TRBD1	16	TGCGCCAGCACCCCGTGGGGGACAGTGGTACAAGAGACCCAGTACTTC	CASTPWGTVVQETQYF
.	TRBV11-2	TRBJ2-5	.	14	TGTGCCAGCAGCTTAGATCGCCTCCAAGAGACCCAGTACTTC	CASSLDRLQETQYF
medium-sized	TRBV6-1	TRBJ2-7	.	13	TGTGCCAGCAGTACCGGGACCAACTACGAGCAGTACTTC	CASSTGTNYEQYF
.	TRBV4-1	TRBJ2-7	.	14	TGCGCCAGCAGCCTTACCGCAAGGGGCTACGAGCCGTACTTC	CASSLTARGYEPYF
many	TRBV5-1	TRBJ2-5	.	16	TGCGCCAGCAGCTGGACGTGGGCGCAGGCCCCAGAGACCCAGTACTTC	CASSWTWAQAPETQYF
.	TRBV7-9	TRBJ1-2	.	14	TGTGCCAGCAGCTTAGGGGTACCTGACTATGGCTACACCTTC	CASSLGVPDYGYTF
.	TRBV4-1	TRBJ2-7	.	15	TGCGCCAGCAGCCGGGACTTGATGGGGTCCCTCAAGCAGTACTTC	CASSRDLMGSLKQYF
few	TRBV5-1	TRBJ2-2	TRBD1	14	TGCGTCAATTCACCGGGACAGGGGAACGGGGAGCTGTTTTTT	CVNSPGQGNGELFF
.	TRBV14	TRBJ1-6	.	14	TGTGCCAGCAGCCAAGACGTGGCAGGTGCACCCCTCCACTTT	CASSQDVAGAPLHF
many	TRBV20-1	TRBJ2-1	.	11	TGCAGTGCTAGCGGGAGCGACGAGCAGTTCTTC	CSASGSDEQFF
.	TRBV20-1	TRBJ2-7	.	13	TGCAGTGCTAGTCCGGGGTGCATCTACGAGCAGTACTTC	CSASPGCIYEQYF
.	TRBV6-5	TRBJ2-5	TRBD2	18	TGTGCCAGCAAGAGAGGTGGTGCGACTAGCGGGAGACAAGAGACCCAGTACTTC	CASKRGGATSGRQETQYF
few	TRBV29-1	TRBJ1-2	.	15	TGCAGCTTTGATGAGACCGTCCAGGGAAGCTATGGCTACACCTTC	CSFDETVQGSYGYTF